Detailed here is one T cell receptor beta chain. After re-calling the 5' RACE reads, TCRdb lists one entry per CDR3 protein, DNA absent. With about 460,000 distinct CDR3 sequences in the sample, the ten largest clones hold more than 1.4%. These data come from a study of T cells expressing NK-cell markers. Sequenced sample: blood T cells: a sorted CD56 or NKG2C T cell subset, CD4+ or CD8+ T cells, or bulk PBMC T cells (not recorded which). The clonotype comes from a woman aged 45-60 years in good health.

The CDR3 sequence: CASLSRGTLNTGELFF. V gene TRBV25-1 combines with J gene TRBJ2-2; TCRdb picks TRBD2, but there is no DNA to check that call. CDR1 is MGHDK and CDR2 is SYGVNS in the germline V gene. The CDR3 spans 16 residues.